This passage covers 30 T cell receptor beta chains from one sample sequenced in a study of blood T cell repertoires in COVID-19 (dated by TCRdb to 2019 to 2021). Libraries were prepared through the immunoSEQ multiplex PCR assay. In TCRdb, the immuneACCESS table is reduced to in-frame sequences with V and J assigned. These tables do not hold every clone; where another copy was compared, an unresolved V gene accounts for under half, and the others remain unexplained. The sample includes around 77,000 clones, with approximately 89% observed a single time. The leading ten clones occupy approximately 5.5% of the sample. Specimen: peripheral blood. These receptors originate from an elderly man with acute or convalescent COVID-19.

The rearrangement joins TRBV5-1 to TRBJ2-3; D is undetermined. The V and J ends lost 2 bases and 2 bases respectively, with 9 bases between them. This CDR3 spans 14 amino acids. The germline gives CDR1 SGHRS, CDR2 YFSETQ. The CDR3 loop reads CASSFRQVTDTQYF. The CDR3 DNA reads TGCGCCAGCAGCTTCCGGCAGGTCACAGATACGCAGTATTTT.

This chain connects TRBV11-1 to TRBJ2-1; 8 bases are a match to TRBD1. This CDR3 is built from 15 residues. The germline V gene has CDR1 SGHAT and CDR2 FQDESV (reference sequence). Germline trimming cut 5 bases from V and 3 bases from J; bases unmatched to any gene: 6. This CDR3 reads CASSQGARNYNEQFF. CDR3 nucleotides: TGTGCCAGCAGCCAGGGGGCCAGAAACTACAATGAGCAGTTCTTC.

This chain connects TRBV29-1 to TRBJ2-1; TRBD2 agrees at 14 bases. The ends lost 3 bases at V and 7 bases at J; junction bases unmatched: 5. The CDR3 extends over 15 amino acids. Germline V CDR1 and CDR2: SQVTM, ANQGSEA. This CDR3 is CSVEGTSGRWNEQFF. The CDR3 nucleotides read TGCAGCGTTGAGGGGACTAGCGGGAGATGGAATGAGCAGTTCTTC.

This chain links TRBV6-2 or TRBV6-3 with TRBJ2-7; possible D gene TRBD1, 6 bases. Trimming cost V 0 bases and J 6 bases, with 12 bases left between them. The CDR3 covers 14 residues. CDR1 and CDR2 (germline): MNHEY, SVGEGT. The CDR3 loop reads CASSYSTGTSEQYF. The CDR3 DNA sequence: TGTGCCAGCAGTTACTCGACTGGGACAAGCGAGCAGTACTTC.

This rearrangement joins TRBV6-5 to TRBJ2-1; no clear D. V shed 5 bases and J shed 4 bases, with 12 bases lying between them. CDR3 length: 14 amino acids. Germline lookup yields CDR1 MNHEY and CDR2 SVGAGI. The chain's CDR3 is CASSPASGYNEQFF. In DNA, the CDR3 is TGTGCCAGCAGTCCCGCCTCGGGTTACAATGAGCAGTTCTTC.

This chain joins TRBV6-2 or TRBV6-3 and TRBJ2-3, with 12 bases lining up with TRBD2. The ends lost 6 bases at V and 5 bases at J; junction bases unmatched: 9. The CDR3 is 16 amino acids. Germline V gives CDR1 MNHEY, CDR2 SVGEGT. In DNA form, the CDR3 reads TGTGCCAGCAGCGGGACTAGCGGGTTAAGAGGAGATACGCAGTATTTT. Translated: CASSGTSGLRGDTQYF.

This clone was seen a handful of times. V usage is TRBV6-6 and J usage is TRBJ1-6; TRBD1 might be the D (5 bases). V lost 6 bases to trimming and J lost 6 bases, with 15 bases between them. Germline assignment: CDR1 MNHNY and CDR2 SVGAGI (reference sequence). The CDR3 has 15 amino acids. Here the CDR3 reads CASSPPGLPNSPLHF. CDR3 nucleotides: TGTGCCAGCAGCCCGCCGGGACTGCCTAATTCACCCCTCCACTTT.

The chain has TRBV9 and TRBJ2-1; maybe TRBD2 (6 bases). The CDR3 sequence is 15 residues long. Trimming pared 0 bases from V and 9 bases from J, leaving 16 bases between. Per germline, CDR1 SGDLS and CDR2 YYNGEE. CDR3 coding DNA: TGTGCCAGCAGCGTAGGGCAGCTAGCAGCGGGTGAGCAGTTCTTC. Protein: CASSVGQLAAGEQFF.

This chain joins TRBV5-1 and TRBJ2-7, with TRBD1 matching over 12 bases. The J segment lost 4 bases and the V segment lost 4 bases, leaving 6 bases of the junction unmatched. Per the germline V gene, CDR1 is SGHRS and CDR2 is YFSETQ. This CDR3 comprises 15 residues. In DNA, the CDR3 is TGCGCCAGCAGCCGACTGGGACAGGGGGCATACGAGCAGTACTTC. This encodes CASSRLGQGAYEQYF.

The rearrangement uses TRBV9 and TRBJ1-1; TRBD1 aligns across 7 bases. V lost 3 bases to trimming and J lost 5 bases; unmatched junction nucleotides: 13. Per germline, CDR1 SGDLS and CDR2 YYNGEE. This CDR3 region has 16 residues. As DNA, the CDR3 is TGTGCCAGCAGCGCCCTCGACAGGGCGGGGATAACTGAAGCTTTCTTT. Amino acid sequence: CASSALDRAGITEAFF.

The CDR3 is CAVGSGNTIYF. The CDR3 DNA sequence: TGTGCGGTCGGCTCTGGAAACACCATATATTTT. The chain is built from TRBV28 and TRBJ1-3; D ambiguous. The germline V gene encodes CDR1 MDHEN and CDR2 SYDVKM. This CDR3 is built from 11 residues.

This clone was seen a single time. Germline and junction disagree at one end, which may indicate a read error. This chain uses TRBV6-5 with TRBJ2-7; 10 bases line up with TRBD1. CDR3 length equals 13 residues. Germline V gene data show CDR1 as MNHEY and CDR2 as SVGAGI. CDR3 sequence reads: CASSYQREGQGTF. CDR3 bases: TGTGCCAGCAGTTACCAACGAGAGGGACAGGGGACCTTC.

The chain recombines TRBV5-6 with TRBJ1-2; 7 bases map to TRBD1. V shed 0 bases, J shed 2 bases, and the junction held 4 bases outside the gene matches. There are 15 residues in the CDR3. Looked up from germline, CDR1 is SGHDT and CDR2 is YYEEEE. CDR3 region: CASSLDRRGNYGYTF. The CDR3 DNA sequence: TGTGCCAGCAGCTTGGATCGCAGGGGGAACTATGGCTACACCTTC. Full variable domain (remainder filled in from reference TRBV5-6 and TRBJ1-2): DAGVTQSPTHLIKTRGQQVTLRCSPKSGHDTVSWYQQALGQGPQFIFQYYEEEERQRGNFPDRFSGHQFPNYSSELNVNALLLGDSALYLCASSLDRRGNYGYTFGSGTRLTVV.

In its sample, this clone was seen a few times. The gene calls are TRBV19 and TRBJ1-2, with 7 bases fitting TRBD1. J gave up 6 bases and V 3 bases, and 7 bases lay outside the gene matches. The germline gives CDR1 LNHDA, CDR2 SQIVND (reference sequence). The CDR3 runs to 14 residues. The CDR3 bases are TGTGCCAGTAGTATGGGACAGCGGTCGAATGGCTACACCTTC. As protein: CASSMGQRSNGYTF.

The rearrangement links TRBV2 to TRBJ2-1; perhaps TRBD1 as D (5 bases). Germline CDR1 and CDR2: SNHLY and FYNNEI. The CDR3 contains 11 residues. Trimming cost V 1 base and J 10 bases, with 5 bases left between them. CDR3 in amino acids: CASSEEGEQFF. For the CDR3, the DNA is TGTGCCAGCAGTGAAGAGGGGGAGCAGTTCTTC.

This rearrangement joins TRBV30 to TRBJ1-2; tentatively, D is TRBD1 (5 bases). Germline-derived CDR1 and CDR2 are GTSNPN and SVGIG (reference sequence). This CDR3 region has 14 residues. V lost 2 bases and J 4 bases, leaving 14 bases between the germline ends. The CDR3 bases are TGTGCCTGGAGTCCCGGGGGGACTGGCTATGGCTACACCTTC. It encodes CAWSPGGTGYGYTF.

This clone appeared once. The J gene is TRBJ2-3, the V gene TRBV19; 8 nucleotides agree with TRBD1. The germline V gene has CDR1 LNHDA and CDR2 SQIVND (reference sequence). V gave up 5 bases and J gave up 3 bases; unmatched junction bases: 10. The CDR3 covers 16 residues. CDR3 nucleotide sequence: TGTGCCAGTAGTGCCACAGGGGGAAGGTTGACAGATACGCAGTATTTT. Protein: CASSATGGRLTDTQYF.

J is TRBJ2-7 and V is TRBV12-3 or TRBV12-4; the D gene is possibly TRBD1 (6 bases). V was clipped by 4 bases and J by 6 bases, with 13 bases between them. The CDR3 is 13 amino acids. DNA of the CDR3: TGTGCCAGCAGTTGGGGGCCCGGGGCCGAGCAGTACTTC. Its translation: CASSWGPGAEQYF.

This clone was seen just once. The chain combines TRBV7-6 with TRBJ2-5; D call uncertain. The CDR3 has 15 residues. The germline V gene has CDR1 SGHVS and CDR2 FNYEAQ. The V end was cut by 1 base, the J end by 4 bases, with 13 bases between. CDR3 sequence reads: CASSLVPQVVETQYF. CDR3 coding DNA: TGTGCCAGCAGCTTAGTTCCGCAGGTTGTAGAGACCCAGTACTTC.

The rearrangement joins TRBV6-5 to TRBJ2-2; D gene ambiguous. Trimming took off 0 bases at V and 2 bases at J, with 10 bases between the two ends. The germline gives CDR1 MNHEY, CDR2 SVGAGI. This CDR3 is built from 16 residues. In DNA form, the CDR3 reads TGTGCCAGCAGTTACTCACTTCCAGGCAACACCGGGGAGCTGTTTTTT. Protein sequence: CASSYSLPGNTGELFF.

The rearrangement joins TRBV19 to TRBJ2-3; TRBD2 aligns across 9 bases. The CDR3 is made up of 16 amino acids. Per the germline V gene, CDR1 is LNHDA and CDR2 is SQIVND (reference sequence). The V segment lost 1 base and the J segment 5 bases; nucleotides outside the gene matches: 7. CDR3 in amino acids: CASSIGLAARGDTQYF. CDR3 in DNA: TGTGCCAGTAGTATAGGACTAGCGGCTAGGGGAGATACGCAGTATTTT.

V usage is TRBV11-2 and J usage is TRBJ2-7; D may be TRBD2 (7 bases). Germline V lookup: CDR1 SGHAT, CDR2 FQNNGV. Trimming left V 0 bases short and J 2 bases short, with 17 bases between. This CDR3 has 17 amino acids. CDR3 residues: CASSLEEGGALPYEQYF. CDR3 coding DNA: TGTGCCAGCAGCTTAGAAGAGGGGGGGGCACTCCCCTACGAGCAGTACTTC.

The chain couples TRBV7-9 to TRBJ2-7; maybe TRBD2 (6 bases). The CDR3 has 14 amino acids. Germline CDR1 reads SEHNR; CDR2 reads FQNEAQ (reference sequence). V dropped 1 base and J dropped 5 bases, with 12 bases sitting between them. The CDR3 DNA follows: TGTGCCAGCAGCTTAGAGCTTCTAGCGAACGAGCAGTACTTC. Its protein is CASSLELLANEQYF.

This chain uses TRBV3-1 (or the pseudogene TRBV3-2) with TRBJ1-5, with D unresolved. Germline CDR1 is LGHDT and CDR2 is YNNKEL (reference sequence). CDR3 length: 15 amino acids. V dropped 6 bases and J dropped 0 bases, with 12 bases sitting between them. CDR3: CASRVTVYSNQPQHF. CDR3 nucleotide sequence: TGTGCCAGCAGAGTTACAGTCTATAGCAATCAGCCCCAGCATTTT.

This chain uses TRBV5-4 with TRBJ2-5; 11 nucleotides line up with TRBD2. V lost 5 bases, J lost 2 bases, and 2 bases stayed unmatched. Germline lookup yields CDR1 SGHNT and CDR2 YYREEE (reference sequence). The CDR3 spans 14 residues. CDR3 coding DNA: TGTGCCAGCAGGCTAGCGGGAGGACAAGAGACCCAGTACTTC. Residues: CASRLAGGQETQYF.

The chain carries TRBV5-5 and TRBJ1-4, with D unresolved. The CDR3 totals 14 residues. Germline V gene sequence: CDR1 SGHKS, CDR2 YYEKEE (reference sequence). Trimming took 0 bases from V and 5 from J, leaving 8 bases between them. CDR3 sequence reads: CASSLGRENEKLFF. CDR3 coding DNA: TGTGCCAGCAGCTTGGGAAGAGAGAATGAAAAACTGTTTTTT.

The chain combines TRBV4-1 with TRBJ2-4; 7 bases map to TRBD1. This CDR3 contains 18 residues. CDR1 and CDR2 from the germline V gene are MGHRA and YSYEKL. The V and J ends lost 4 bases and 0 bases, in that order; junction bases with no gene match: 12. CDR3 bases: TGCGCCAGCAGCCCCTACCGGGACAGAGTACTAGCCAAAAACATTCAGTACTTC. It encodes CASSPYRDRVLAKNIQYF.

The genes are TRBV5-4 and TRBJ2-5, with 7 bases aligning to TRBD2. V lost 4 bases, J lost 5 bases, and 14 bases stayed unmatched. In germline, CDR1 is SGHNT, CDR2 YYREEE (reference sequence). The CDR3 has 16 residues. The CDR3 region has the DNA TGTGCCAGCAGCCGCCCTAGGGCGGGAGACCTTGAGACCCAGTACTTC. Encoded protein: CASSRPRAGDLETQYF.

Only a few counts were recorded for this clone. J is TRBJ2-7 and V is TRBV19; 10 positions match TRBD2. CDR1 and CDR2 from the germline V gene are LNHDA and SQIVND (reference sequence). The trim removed 9 bases at V and 2 bases at J, leaving 7 bases unmatched. There are 14 residues in the CDR3. The CDR3 bases are TGTGCCAGCTCCTTGAGCGGGGGGGCCTACGAGCAGTACTTC. It specifies CASSLSGGAYEQYF.

The chain couples TRBV6-5 to TRBJ1-1; D is ambiguous. This CDR3 is 14 amino acids long. V was shortened by 0 bases and J by 5 bases, with 10 bases between the two germline ends. Germline V CDR1 and CDR2: MNHEY, SVGAGI. DNA for the CDR3: TGTGCCAGCAGTTACTCGACATTGCAGACTGAAGCTTTCTTT. Translation gives CASSYSTLQTEAFF.